The next 21 T cell receptor beta chains were all read from a single sample in a study of T-cell reconstitution after alpha-beta-depleted transplantation in children. Unique molecular identifiers featured in how the TCRbeta library was prepared. Each CDR3 protein is one row after TCRdb ran MiXCR on the PCR reads. Counted here are about 610,000 distinct CDR3 sequences, approximately 10% occurring once; the ten biggest clones make up around 4%. The input for sequencing was PBMCs from the stem cell graft donor, taken from the stem cell graft. The receptors were sampled from a human donor who donated a stem cell graft to a child with acute myeloid leukemia.

CDR3 coding DNA: TGCAGTGCTAAAATTGCCGGGACTAGCGGGAGTAAAGGTTACAATGAGCAGTTCTTC. As protein: CSAKIAGTSGSKGYNEQFF. The chain carries TRBV20-1 and TRBJ2-1; 14 bases match TRBD2. V lost 4 bases and J lost 4; bases outside the gene matches: 15. Germline V gene lookup returns CDR1 DFQATT and CDR2 SNEGSKA (reference sequence). The CDR3 totals 19 residues.

For the CDR3, the DNA is TGTGCCAGCACCGAAAGGACAGGGAGGCATGGCTACACCTTC. Its protein is CASTERTGRHGYTF. The rearrangement links TRBV12-3 or TRBV12-4 to TRBJ1-2; 8 positions agree with TRBD1. J was trimmed by 6 bases and V by 7 bases; bases with no gene match: 10. The CDR3 is 14 amino acids.

This clonotype was recorded a few times. The chain recombines TRBV29-1 with TRBJ1-1; D call uncertain. V shed 1 base and J shed 3 bases, with 9 bases lying between them. Germline values: CDR1 SQVTM, CDR2 ANQGSEA. CDR3 size: 13 residues. As DNA, the CDR3 is TGCAGCGTTGAAGTCAGGTTTTACACTGAAGCTTTCTTT. It translates to CSVEVRFYTEAFF.

This clonotype was seen more than once but under ten times. The chain uses TRBV20-1 and TRBJ1-5; 7 bases match TRBD1. CDR3 length: 14 amino acids. The junction had 7 bases not matched to a gene; V was cut back by 1 base and J by 7 bases. CDR1 is DFQATT and CDR2 is SNEGSKA in the germline V gene (reference sequence). The CDR3 loop is CSARVRGDGQPQHF. CDR3 nucleotides: TGCAGTGCTAGAGTCAGGGGGGACGGGCAGCCCCAGCATTTT.

This clonotype has a handful of counts. This chain connects TRBV7-6 to TRBJ2-5; 10 bases match TRBD2. Looked up from germline, CDR1 is SGHVS and CDR2 is FNYEAQ. The CDR3 is 15 amino acids. The trim removed 3 bases at V and 4 bases at J, leaving 5 bases unmatched. CDR3 sequence reads: CASSFPSGRGETQYF. The CDR3 bases are TGTGCCAGCAGCTTTCCGAGCGGGAGGGGAGAGACCCAGTACTTC.

This clonotype has at least ten counts. This chain uses TRBV21-1 with TRBJ2-2; the listed D gene, TRBD2, was not tested against the DNA. TRBV21-1 is marked as a pseudogene. The CDR3 is made up of 20 amino acids. As DNA, the CDR3 is TGTGCCAGCAGCAGATCCGGGACTAGCGGGATGGAAGGGATAACCGGGGAGCTGTTTTTT. It codes for CASSRSGTSGMEGITGELFF.

This clonotype was detected many times. The chain recombines TRBV6-2 or TRBV6-3 with TRBJ2-5; D perhaps matches TRBD2 (5 bases). This CDR3 comprises 14 residues. CDR1 is MNHEY, CDR2 SVGEGT, per germline. Trimming took off 2 bases at V and 5 bases at J, with 12 bases between the two ends. CDR3 coding DNA: TGTGCCAGCAGTTACGGAGGTTTAGGGGAGACCCAGTACTTC. This gives the protein CASSYGGLGETQYF.

This chain connects TRBV12-5 to TRBJ2-6, with no clear D. CDR3 size: 17 residues. Germline CDR1 reads LGHNT; CDR2 reads FRNRAP. The V end lost 4 bases, the J end lost 0 bases, and 13 bases lay between the germline ends. The CDR3 DNA reads as TGTGCTAGTGGTTACAGTCTAGGGATCTCTGGGGCCAACGTCCTGACTTTC. Its protein product is CASGYSLGISGANVLTF.

The gene calls are TRBV7-2 and TRBJ2-5; 11 bases align to TRBD2. Germline lookup yields CDR1 SGHTA and CDR2 FQGNSA. Unmatched junction bases numbered 14, after V lost 5 bases and J lost 9 bases. This CDR3 has 16 residues. CDR3 loop: CASSQVGTSGLVAQYF. CDR3 DNA sequence: TGTGCCAGCAGCCAAGTGGGGACTAGCGGCCTGGTTGCCCAGTACTTC.

The chain combines TRBV19 with TRBJ1-5; a possible D gene is TRBD1 (5 bases). Trimming took 2 bases from V and 5 from J, leaving 13 bases between them. This CDR3 comprises 15 residues. CDR1 is LNHDA, CDR2 SQIVND, per germline (reference sequence). The CDR3 bases are TGTGCCAGTAGTATACGGGGGAAAGGGGATCAGCCCCAGCATTTT. Encoded protein: CASSIRGKGDQPQHF.

This rearrangement joins TRBV5-1 to TRBJ2-2, with 10 bases matching TRBD2. The J segment lost 1 base and the V segment lost 7 bases, leaving 16 bases of the junction unmatched. This CDR3 spans 19 amino acids. CDR1 is SGHRS and CDR2 is YFSETQ in the germline V gene. This CDR3 is CASFSYPEREGVNTGELFF. The CDR3, as DNA: TGCGCCAGCTTCTCCTACCCAGAGCGGGAGGGAGTGAACACCGGGGAGCTGTTTTTT.

This clonotype was detected ten times or more. The chain has TRBV6-5 and TRBJ2-1, with D hard to call. Deletions cut 6 bases from V and 7 bases from J, with 10 bases between. CDR3 length: 12 amino acids. CDR1 MNHEY and CDR2 SVGAGI come from the germline V gene. Written as DNA, the CDR3 is TGTGCCAGCAGAAAGACTCAGAATGAGCAGTTCTTC. Translated, it gives CASRKTQNEQFF.

The table lists this clonotype with a few counts. The rearrangement uses TRBV12-3 or TRBV12-4 and TRBJ2-5; 10 bases are shared with TRBD1. This CDR3 contains 14 residues. Trimming cost V 3 bases and J 8 bases; bases outside gene matches: 6. CDR3 DNA: TGTGCCAGCAGTTTCGGGACAGGGGAGGGAACCCAGTACTTC. As protein: CASSFGTGEGTQYF.

This clonotype was picked up many times. The chain has TRBV29-1 and TRBJ2-3, with 7 nucleotides matching TRBD1. This CDR3 contains 14 residues. Trimming removed 6 bases from V and 0 bases from J; junction bases left unmatched: 6. CDR1 SQVTM and CDR2 ANQGSEA come from the germline V gene. DNA for the CDR3: TGCAGCGTCACCTACAGGGGAAGCACAGATACGCAGTATTTT. Translating gives CSVTYRGSTDTQYF.

This clonotype was recorded a few times. The V call is TRBV7-6, the J call TRBJ2-2; 15 bases are a match to TRBD2. This CDR3 is built from 18 residues. The V and J ends lost 5 bases and 3 bases, in that order; junction bases with no gene match: 7. Germline CDR1 is SGHVS and CDR2 is FNYEAQ. The CDR3 spells CASSLGLAGGTDTGELFF. The CDR3 DNA reads as TGTGCCAGCAGCCTCGGACTAGCGGGAGGGACGGACACCGGGGAGCTGTTTTTT.

This clonotype was seen a few times. V and J are TRBV18 and TRBJ2-7, with TRBD1 identical over 8 bases. CDR3 size: 13 residues. V lost 3 bases to trimming and J lost 7 bases; unmatched junction nucleotides: 5. Germline assignment: CDR1 KGHSH and CDR2 LQKENI. In nucleotides, the CDR3 is TGTGCCAGCTCACCTGGGACAGGAACGGAGCAGTACTTC. Translating it yields CASSPGTGTEQYF.

This clonotype was recorded a few times. In DNA, the CDR3 is TGTGCCAGCAGCCAAGATCGGGGACTAGCGGGAGGCTTCAGTGAGCAGTACTTC. As protein: CASSQDRGLAGGFSEQYF. The gene calls are TRBV4-2 and TRBJ2-7, with 15 bases identical to TRBD2. The CDR3 runs to 18 residues. J was trimmed by 7 bases and V by 0 bases; bases with no gene match: 10. The germline gives CDR1 LGHNA, CDR2 YNFKEQ.

This clonotype was seen more than once but under ten times. CDR3 residues: CASSYSNPAGEGYEQFF. The CDR3 DNA reads TGTGCCAGCAGTTACTCGAATCCAGCGGGAGAAGGGTATGAGCAGTTCTTC. The rearrangement uses TRBV6-5 and TRBJ2-1; 8 bases map to TRBD2. Germline trimming cut 0 bases from V and 8 bases from J; bases unmatched to any gene: 12. This CDR3 is 17 amino acids long. CDR1 is MNHEY and CDR2 is SVGAGI in the germline V gene.

The CDR3 DNA is TGTGCCAGCAGTTACTCGGCCTACAATGAGCAGTTCTTC. This sequence encodes CASSYSAYNEQFF. The chain couples TRBV6-2 or TRBV6-3 to TRBJ2-1; D is ambiguous. The germline gives CDR1 MNHEY, CDR2 SVGEGT. This CDR3 spans 13 amino acids. The V end lost 0 bases, the J end lost 2 bases, and 2 bases lay between the germline ends.

This clonotype was detected a few times. This chain connects TRBV28 to TRBJ2-2; 9 nucleotides align to TRBD2. Germline assignment: CDR1 MDHEN and CDR2 SYDVKM. V trimming: 11 bases; J trimming: 2 bases; junction bases outside the gene matches: 6. This CDR3 contains 14 residues. CDR3 coding DNA: TGTGCCGCTGGGACTAGCTCAAACACCGGGGAGCTGTTTTTT. This gives the protein CAAGTSSNTGELFF.

This clonotype has a handful of counts. The chain has TRBV9 and TRBJ2-3; D is possibly TRBD2 (5 bases). Germline assignment: CDR1 SGDLS and CDR2 YYNGEE. The CDR3 has 12 amino acids. Trimming removed 4 bases from V and 6 bases from J, with 9 bases in between. The CDR3 loop reads CASSFGKDTQYF. DNA for the CDR3: TGTGCCAGCAGCTTCGGGAAGGATACGCAGTATTTT.